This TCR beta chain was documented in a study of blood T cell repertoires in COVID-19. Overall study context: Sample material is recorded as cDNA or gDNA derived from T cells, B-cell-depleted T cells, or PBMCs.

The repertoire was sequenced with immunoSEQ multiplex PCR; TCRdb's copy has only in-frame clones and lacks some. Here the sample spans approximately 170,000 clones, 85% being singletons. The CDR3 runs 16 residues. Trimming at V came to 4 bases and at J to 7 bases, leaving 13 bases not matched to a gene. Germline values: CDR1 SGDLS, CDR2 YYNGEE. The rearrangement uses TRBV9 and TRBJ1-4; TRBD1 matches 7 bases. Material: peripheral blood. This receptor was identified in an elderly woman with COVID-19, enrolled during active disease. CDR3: CASSSYTGTVPEKLFF. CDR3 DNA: TGTGCCAGCAGCTCATACACCGGGACAGTCCCTGAAAAACTGTTTTTT.